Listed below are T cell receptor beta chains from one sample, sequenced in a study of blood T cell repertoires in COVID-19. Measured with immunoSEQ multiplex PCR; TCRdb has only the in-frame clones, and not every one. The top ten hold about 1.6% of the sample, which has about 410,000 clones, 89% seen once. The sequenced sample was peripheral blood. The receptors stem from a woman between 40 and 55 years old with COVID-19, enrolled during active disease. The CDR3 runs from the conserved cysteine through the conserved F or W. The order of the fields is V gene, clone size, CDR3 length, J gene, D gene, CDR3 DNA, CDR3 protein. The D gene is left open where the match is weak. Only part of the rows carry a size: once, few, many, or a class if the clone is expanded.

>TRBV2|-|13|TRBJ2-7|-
TGTGCCAGCAGTGAACAGGGGTACTACGAGCAGTACTTC
CASSEQGYYEQYF
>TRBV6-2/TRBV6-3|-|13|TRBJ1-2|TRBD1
TGTGCCAGCAGTCCCGGGACAGGGGGTAGCTACACCTTC
CASSPGTGGSYTF
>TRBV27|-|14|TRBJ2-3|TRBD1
TGTGCCAGCAAGGACAGGGGACACACAGATACGCAGTATTTT
CASKDRGHTDTQYF
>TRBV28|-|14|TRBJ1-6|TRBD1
TGTGCCAGCAGTTTGAGGGGGCCAAGTCCGGCCCTCCACTTT
CASSLRGPSPALHF
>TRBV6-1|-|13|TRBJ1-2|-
TGTGCCAGCAGTGAATCGGGGGATGGAGGCTACACCTTC
CASSESGDGGYTF
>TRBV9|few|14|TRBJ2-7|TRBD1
TGTGCCAGCAGCATCCGGGACAGGGGAAGAGAGCAGTACTTC
CASSIRDRGREQYF
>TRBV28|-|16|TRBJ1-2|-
TGTGCCAGCAGTTCCGACTCGGCAAGGACAGATTATGGCTACACCTTC
CASSSDSARTDYGYTF
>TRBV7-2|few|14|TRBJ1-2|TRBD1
TGTGCCAGCAGCATTGGGACAGGGGCCGGTGGCTACACCTTC
CASSIGTGAGGYTF
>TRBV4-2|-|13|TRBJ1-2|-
TGTGCCAGCAGCCAAGATACGGTCTATGGCTACACCTTC
CASSQDTVYGYTF
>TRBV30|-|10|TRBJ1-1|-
TGTGCCTGGGTTGGGGGGAAAGCTTTCTTT
CAWVGGKAFF
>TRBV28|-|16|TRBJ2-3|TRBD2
TGTGCCAGCAGCTCGTCTAGCGGGAGGGAAACAGATACGCAGTATTTT
CASSSSSGRETDTQYF
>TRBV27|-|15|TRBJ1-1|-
TGTGCCAGCAGTTTATCATTTCGTGAGCGATCAGAAGCTTTCTTT
CASSLSFRERSEAFF
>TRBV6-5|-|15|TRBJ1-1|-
TGTGCCAGCAGTTACTACCGGGGGGACGGCACTGAAGCTTTCTTT
CASSYYRGDGTEAFF
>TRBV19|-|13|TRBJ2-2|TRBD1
TGTGCCAGTAGTTACAGGGGCGCCGGGGAGCTGTTTTTT
CASSYRGAGELFF
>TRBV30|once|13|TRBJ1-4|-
TGTGCCTGGAGGCACACCGGGGGAGGAAAACTGTTTTTT
CAWRHTGGGKLFF
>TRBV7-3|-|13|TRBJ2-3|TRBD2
TGTGCCAGCACTAGAAGGGAGGGGGATACGCAGTATTTT
CASTRREGDTQYF
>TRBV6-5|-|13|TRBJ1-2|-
TGTGCCAGCAGTTGGACAGACTCCTATGGCTACACCTTC
CASSWTDSYGYTF
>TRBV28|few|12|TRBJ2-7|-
TGTGCCAGCAGTTCCTACAGCTACGAGCAGTACTTC
CASSSYSYEQYF
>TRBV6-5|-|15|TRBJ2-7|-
TGTGCCACCTTAAAACCAGGAGGAGTGGGAGGCGAGCAGTACTTC
CATLKPGGVGGEQYF
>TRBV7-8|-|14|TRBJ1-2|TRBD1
TGTGCCAGCAGCTTAGAGACAGGGGCCTATGGCTACACCTTC
CASSLETGAYGYTF
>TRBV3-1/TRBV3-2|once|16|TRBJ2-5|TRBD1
TGTGCCAGCAGCCAAGTTCCGGGACAGCTTCAAGAGACCCAGTACTTC
CASSQVPGQLQETQYF
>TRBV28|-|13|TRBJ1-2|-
TGTGCCAGCAGTCCCCCCAGGGTAGGTGGCTACACCTTC
CASSPPRVGGYTF
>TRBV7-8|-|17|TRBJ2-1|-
TGTGCCAGCAGCTTAGGTGAGACTAGAGCCTACTACAATGAGCAGTTCTTC
CASSLGETRAYYNEQFF
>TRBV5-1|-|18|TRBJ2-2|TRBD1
TGCGCCAGCAGCTTGGCCCTACAGGGGGCAGTTAACACCGGGGAGCTGTTTTTT
CASSLALQGAVNTGELFF
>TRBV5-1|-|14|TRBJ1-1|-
TGCGCCAGCAGCTTGGAGTCGAAGAGCACTGAAGCTTTCTTT
CASSLESKSTEAFF
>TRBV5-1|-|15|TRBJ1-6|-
TGCGCCAGCAGCTTAGGCCCAGGGGATAATTCACCCCTCCACTTT
CASSLGPGDNSPLHF
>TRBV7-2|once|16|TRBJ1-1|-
TGTGCCAGCAGCTTCTTTAGCCATAAGAGGGACACTGAAGCTTTCTTT
CASSFFSHKRDTEAFF
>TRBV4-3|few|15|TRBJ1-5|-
TGCGCCAGCAGCCAAGGAAGCGGTAGCAATCAGCCCCAGCATTTT
CASSQGSGSNQPQHF
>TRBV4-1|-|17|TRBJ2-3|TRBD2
TGCGCCAGCAGCCAATCTCAAGCGGGAGGAACGACAGATACGCAGTATTTT
CASSQSQAGGTTDTQYF
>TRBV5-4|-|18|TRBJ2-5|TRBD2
TGTGCCAGCAGCACGGGGGGGGCTAGCGGGAGGTATCAAGAGACCCAGTACTTC
CASSTGGASGRYQETQYF
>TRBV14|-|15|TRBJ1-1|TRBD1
TGTGCCAGCAGCCAAGATTTCACAGGGGGTACTGAAGCTTTCTTT
CASSQDFTGGTEAFF
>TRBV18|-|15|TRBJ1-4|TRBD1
TGTGCCAGCTCCGGACAGGGCCGAGATAATGAAAAACTGTTTTTT
CASSGQGRDNEKLFF
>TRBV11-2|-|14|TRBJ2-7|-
TGTGCCAGCAGCTTATCCCCCAGGCCCTACGAGCAGTACTTC
CASSLSPRPYEQYF
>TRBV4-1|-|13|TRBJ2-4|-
TGCGCCAGCAGCCTACCGGGGGTTCTCATTCAGTACTTC
CASSLPGVLIQYF
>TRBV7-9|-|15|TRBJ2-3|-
TGTGCCAGCAGCTCGACTTTGGGAGAAACAGATACGCAGTATTTT
CASSSTLGETDTQYF
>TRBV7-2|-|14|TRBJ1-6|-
TGTGCCAGCAGCGTCGACAGTCTCTATTCACCCCTCCACTTT
CASSVDSLYSPLHF
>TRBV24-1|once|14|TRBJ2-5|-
TGTGCCACCAGTGATTTGCCTGCGGGGGAGACCCAGTACTTC
CATSDLPAGETQYF
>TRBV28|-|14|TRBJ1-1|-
TGTGCCAGCAGTTTATACAGACGCTACACTGAAGCTTTCTTT
CASSLYRRYTEAFF
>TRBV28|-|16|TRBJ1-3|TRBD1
TGTGCCAGCAGTTTGACAGGGGGCGCGTCTGGAAACACCATATATTTT
CASSLTGGASGNTIYF
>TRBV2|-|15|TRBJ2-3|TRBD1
TGTGCCAGAGGGAAACCGGGACAGCGCACAGATACGCAGTATTTT
CARGKPGQRTDTQYF
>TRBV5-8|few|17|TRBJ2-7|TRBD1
TGTGCCAGCAGCGGATCCTACGGGGACAGAAAATTCTACGAGCAGTACTTC
CASSGSYGDRKFYEQYF